This TCR beta chain was captured by sequencing in a study of cytomegalovirus exposure and HLA in healthy donors. This clone was recorded a few times. One end of the junction fails to match germline, which may point to a read error. It was with 60 Vbeta and 13 Jbeta primers that the PCR ran. Measured with immunoSEQ multiplex PCR; TCRdb has only the in-frame clones, and not every one. The table lists roughly 130,000 clones, around 72% of them singletons. The CDR3 is 15 residues long. CDR1 SGDLS and CDR2 YYNGEE come from the germline V gene. This clonotype was obtained from a man aged 18 to 29 in good health and CMV-seropositive. The sequenced sample consisted of PBMCs. The chain joins TRBV9 to TRBJ1-1; D might be TRBD1 (6 bases). The CDR3 sequence is CASSVKGDMNTEALF. CDR3 DNA sequence: TGTGCCAGCAGCGTCAAGGGGGACATGAACACTGAAGCTTTGTTT.